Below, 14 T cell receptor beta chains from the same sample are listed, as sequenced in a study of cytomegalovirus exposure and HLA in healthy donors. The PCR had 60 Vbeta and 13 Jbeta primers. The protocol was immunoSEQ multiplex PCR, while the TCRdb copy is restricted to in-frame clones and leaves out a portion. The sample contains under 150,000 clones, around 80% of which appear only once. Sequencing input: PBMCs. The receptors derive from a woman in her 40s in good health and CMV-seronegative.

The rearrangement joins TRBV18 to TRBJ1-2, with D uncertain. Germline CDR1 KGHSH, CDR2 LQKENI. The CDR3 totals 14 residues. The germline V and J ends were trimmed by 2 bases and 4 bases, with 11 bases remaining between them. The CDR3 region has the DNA TGTGCCAGCTCACCAAAGCCAGAGGGCTATGGCTACACCTTC. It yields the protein CASSPKPEGYGYTF.

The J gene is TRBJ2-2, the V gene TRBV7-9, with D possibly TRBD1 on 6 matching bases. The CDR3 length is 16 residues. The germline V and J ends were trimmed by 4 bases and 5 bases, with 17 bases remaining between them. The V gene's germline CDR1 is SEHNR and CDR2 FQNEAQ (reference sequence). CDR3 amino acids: CASSSQPTGLTGELFF. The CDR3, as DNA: TGTGCCAGCAGCTCCCAACCAACAGGGTTAACCGGGGAGCTGTTTTTT.

CDR3 protein: CASSELVLNTEAFF. For the CDR3, the DNA is TGTGCCAGCAGCGAACTCGTGTTGAACACTGAAGCTTTCTTT. This sequence joins TRBV7-9 and TRBJ1-1; D is uncertain. The V gene lost 5 bases and the J gene lost 0 bases, with 10 bases spanning the gap. The CDR3 has 14 residues. The V gene's germline CDR1 is SEHNR and CDR2 FQNEAQ (reference sequence).

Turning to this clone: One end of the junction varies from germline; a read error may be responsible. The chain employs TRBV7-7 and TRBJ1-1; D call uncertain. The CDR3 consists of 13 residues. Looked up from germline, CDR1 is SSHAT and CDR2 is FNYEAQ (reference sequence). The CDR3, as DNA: TGTGCTAGCAGCTTAACAGAGAACACTGAAGCTTTCTTT. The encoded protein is CASSLTENTEAFF.

CDR3 DNA sequence: TGCGCCAGCAGCCCGCTAGCAGGAAACTATGGCTACACCTTC. This translates into CASSPLAGNYGYTF. The chain couples TRBV4-1 to TRBJ1-2; D gene ambiguous. CDR1 and CDR2 (germline): MGHRA, YSYEKL. The CDR3 length is 14 residues. Trimming removed 4 bases from V and 2 bases from J, with 11 bases in between.

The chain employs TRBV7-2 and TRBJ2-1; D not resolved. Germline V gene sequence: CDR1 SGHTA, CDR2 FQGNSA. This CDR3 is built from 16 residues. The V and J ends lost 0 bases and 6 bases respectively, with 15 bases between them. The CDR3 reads CASSLASAVRSNEQFF. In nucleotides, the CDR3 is TGTGCCAGCAGCTTAGCATCTGCGGTAAGAAGCAATGAGCAGTTCTTC.

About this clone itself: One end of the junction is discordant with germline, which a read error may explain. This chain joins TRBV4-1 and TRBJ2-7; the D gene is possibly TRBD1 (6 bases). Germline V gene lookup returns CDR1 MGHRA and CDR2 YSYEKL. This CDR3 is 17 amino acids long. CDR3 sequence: CASCQDPPRDTSYEQYF. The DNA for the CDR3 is TGCGCCAGCTGCCAAGATCCCCCCCGGGACACCTCCTACGAGCAGTACTTC.

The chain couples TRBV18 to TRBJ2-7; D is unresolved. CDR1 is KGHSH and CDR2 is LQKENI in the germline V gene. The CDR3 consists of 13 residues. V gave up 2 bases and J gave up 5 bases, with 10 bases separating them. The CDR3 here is CASSPRSEDEQYF. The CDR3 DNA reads TGTGCCAGCTCACCAAGGTCAGAGGACGAGCAGTACTTC.

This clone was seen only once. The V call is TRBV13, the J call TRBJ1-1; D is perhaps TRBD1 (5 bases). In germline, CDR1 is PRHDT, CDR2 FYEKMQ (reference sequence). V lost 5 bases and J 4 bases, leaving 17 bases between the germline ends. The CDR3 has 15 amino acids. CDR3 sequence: CASSHSWGGGTEAFF. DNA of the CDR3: TGTGCCAGCAGCCACTCTTGGGGCGGGGGCACTGAAGCTTTCTTT.

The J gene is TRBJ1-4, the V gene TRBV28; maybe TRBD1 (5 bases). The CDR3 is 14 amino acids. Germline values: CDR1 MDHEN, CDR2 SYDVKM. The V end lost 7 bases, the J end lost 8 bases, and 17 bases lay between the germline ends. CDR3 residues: CASITGRGDEKLFF. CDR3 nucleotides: TGTGCCAGCATCACCGGTAGGGGTGACGAAAAACTGTTTTTT.

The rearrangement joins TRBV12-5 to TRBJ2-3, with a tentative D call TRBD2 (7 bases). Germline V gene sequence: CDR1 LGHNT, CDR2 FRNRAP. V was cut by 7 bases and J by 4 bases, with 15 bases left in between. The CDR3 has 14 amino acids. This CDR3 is CASVLGGPADTQYF. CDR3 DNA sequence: TGTGCTAGTGTCTTGGGGGGGCCCGCAGATACGCAGTATTTT. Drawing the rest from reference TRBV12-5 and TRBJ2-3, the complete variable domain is DARVTQTPRHKVTEMGQEVTMRCQPILGHNTVFWYRQTMMQGLELLAYFRNRAPLDDSGMPKDRFSAEMPDATLATLKIQPSEPRDSAVYFCASVLGGPADTQYFGPGTRLTVL.

CDR3 in DNA: TGTGCCAGCAGTCTCCAGGGCGGTCAGCCCCAGCATTTT. It translates to CASSLQGGQPQHF. The chain has TRBV27 and TRBJ1-5; weak D call: TRBD1 (5 bases). The CDR3 has 13 amino acids. Germline CDR1 is MNHEY and CDR2 is SMNVEV (reference sequence). Deletions cut 5 bases from V and 6 bases from J, with 11 bases between.

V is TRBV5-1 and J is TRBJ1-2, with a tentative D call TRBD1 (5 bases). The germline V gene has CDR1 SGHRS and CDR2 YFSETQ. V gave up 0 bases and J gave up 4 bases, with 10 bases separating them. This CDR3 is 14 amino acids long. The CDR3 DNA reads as TGCGCCAGCAGCTTGGGCAGGGCAGGCTATGGCTACACCTTC. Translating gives CASSLGRAGYGYTF. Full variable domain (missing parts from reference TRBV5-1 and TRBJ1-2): KAGVTQTPRYLIKTRGQQVTLSCSPISGHRSVSWYQQTPGQGLQFLFEYFSETQRNKGNFPGRFSGRQFSNSRSEMNVSTLELGDSALYLCASSLGRAGYGYTFGSGTRLTVV.

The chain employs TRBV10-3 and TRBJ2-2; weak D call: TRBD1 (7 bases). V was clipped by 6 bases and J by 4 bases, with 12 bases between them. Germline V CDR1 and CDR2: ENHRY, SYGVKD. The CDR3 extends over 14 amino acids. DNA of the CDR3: TGTGCCATCAGGAGACAGGGAGGCACCGGGGAGCTGTTTTTT. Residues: CAIRRQGGTGELFF.